This TCR beta chain was identified in a study of identical twins. Study-level results: Whereas memory repertoires showed no such difference, abundant cord blood beta clonotypes carried fewer insertions.

TCRdb called the 5' RACE reads again in MiXCR, with one record for every CDR3 protein. The sample yields approximately 140,000 distinct CDR3 sequences, around 3.4% seen once. Per the germline V gene, CDR1 is SEHNR and CDR2 is FQNEAQ (reference sequence). This CDR3 is built from 14 residues. V lost 5 bases and J lost 2, with 9 bases in between. This clonotype was observed at least ten times. Its antigen is unidentified. This TCR was recovered from a man in his late teens or twenties in good health. The chain recombines TRBV7-9 with TRBJ2-2; D remains ambiguous. Sequences were obtained from memory T cells sorted from blood. The CDR3 DNA reads TGTGCCAGCAGCCCACCTGACAACACCGGGGAGCTGTTTTTT. It yields the protein CASSPPDNTGELFF.